Shown below are 27 T cell receptor beta chains from a single sample sequenced in a study of blood T cell repertoires in COVID-19. Repertoires were generated with immunoSEQ multiplex PCR, while TCRdb's copy carries only in-frame clones and drops some. The sample yields roughly 230,000 clones, 75% to 85% seen once. The sample comprised peripheral blood. These receptor sequences come from a human donor in a cohort sampled during active COVID-19.

This chain uses TRBV5-1 with TRBJ2-5, with D unclear. This CDR3 has 16 residues. Germline V gene lookup returns CDR1 SGHRS and CDR2 YFSETQ. Trimming stripped 0 bases from V and 0 bases from J, with 12 bases between. The CDR3 loop reads CASSLAGFTNQETQYF. In DNA, the CDR3 is TGCGCCAGCAGCTTGGCCGGGTTCACGAACCAAGAGACCCAGTACTTC.

This clone was detected once. This rearrangement joins TRBV3-1 (or the pseudogene TRBV3-2) to TRBJ2-3; tentatively, D is TRBD1 (6 bases). This CDR3 has 15 residues. Trimming took 4 bases from V and 6 from J, leaving 17 bases between them. CDR1 and CDR2 (germline): LGHDT, YNNKEL (reference sequence). CDR3 nucleotide sequence: TGTGCCAGCAGCCCTCACCCAGGGGCATACGATACGCAGTATTTT. This translates into CASSPHPGAYDTQYF.

As for this clone: Its ends do not fully match the called genes, so a read error is possible. V and J are TRBV12-3 or TRBV12-4 and TRBJ1-2; 7 positions agree with TRBD1. This CDR3 has 13 amino acids. In DNA form, the CDR3 reads TGTGCCAGCAGTTTAGAGAACACAGGGGTTGAAGGTTTC. Residues: CASSLENTGVEGF.

The chain is built from TRBV11-2 and TRBJ1-2; a weak D match, TRBD1 (6 bases). The CDR3 is made up of 14 amino acids. Looked up from germline, CDR1 is SGHAT and CDR2 is FQNNGV. V was clipped by 5 bases and J by 4 bases, with 14 bases between them. This chain's CDR3 is CASSGSGTIYGYTF. The CDR3 nucleotides read TGTGCCAGCAGCGGCTCCGGGACAATCTATGGCTACACCTTC.

V and J are TRBV5-1 and TRBJ1-2, with a tentative D call TRBD1 (6 bases). The germline V and J ends were trimmed by 5 bases and 0 bases, with 17 bases remaining between them. The CDR3 is made up of 16 amino acids. Germline CDR1 SGHRS, CDR2 YFSETQ. The CDR3 DNA reads as TGCGCCAGCAGTAACGGGACACCCAGTACTAACTATGGCTACACCTTC. The encoded protein is CASSNGTPSTNYGYTF. The complete variable domain, with remaining parts taken from reference TRBV5-1 and TRBJ1-2, reads KAGVTQTPRYLIKTRGQQVTLSCSPISGHRSVSWYQQTPGQGLQFLFEYFSETQRNKGNFPGRFSGRQFSNSRSEMNVSTLELGDSALYLCASSNGTPSTNYGYTFGSGTRLTVV.

The V gene is TRBV4-2, the J gene TRBJ2-5; TRBD2 matches 7 bases. The CDR3 spans 17 residues. V gave up 0 bases and J gave up 5 bases; unmatched junction bases: 12. Germline CDR1 is LGHNA and CDR2 is YNFKEQ. In DNA, the CDR3 is TGTGCCAGCAGCCAAGATCAGGGAGCGGGGCGCGTGGAGACCCAGTACTTC. Protein: CASSQDQGAGRVETQYF.

The chain carries TRBV30 and TRBJ2-6; 10 nucleotides line up with TRBD1. Germline CDR1 reads GTSNPN; CDR2 reads SVGIG (reference sequence). The CDR3 is 17 amino acids. V gave up 5 bases and J gave up 0 bases; unmatched junction bases: 7. As DNA, the CDR3 is TGTGCCTGGGATAGGGACAGGGGTCACTCTGGGGCCAACGTCCTGACTTTC. It translates to CAWDRDRGHSGANVLTF.

The chain joins TRBV7-2 to TRBJ1-4, with D tentatively TRBD1 (5 bases). V lost 1 base to trimming and J lost 8 bases, with 11 bases between them. The CDR3 has 14 residues. The V gene's germline CDR1 is SGHTA and CDR2 FQGNSA. CDR3 nucleotide sequence: TGTGCCAGCAGCTTAGGCGGGGGTAGAGAAAAACTGTTTTTT. Translation gives CASSLGGGREKLFF.

The J gene is TRBJ1-1, the V gene TRBV5-1; D is perhaps TRBD1 (5 bases). Trimming cost V 3 bases and J 8 bases, with 17 bases left between them. The CDR3 spans 14 residues. Per germline, CDR1 SGHRS and CDR2 YFSETQ. The CDR3 loop reads CASSSFTTPGEAFF. CDR3 DNA: TGCGCCAGCAGCTCGTTTACCACCCCAGGGGAAGCTTTCTTT. Looking up the rest from reference TRBV5-1 and TRBJ1-1 gives the full variable domain: KAGVTQTPRYLIKTRGQQVTLSCSPISGHRSVSWYQQTPGQGLQFLFEYFSETQRNKGNFPGRFSGRQFSNSRSEMNVSTLELGDSALYLCASSSFTTPGEAFFGQGTRLTVV.

The genes are TRBV21-1 and TRBJ2-7; TRBD2, the D gene given by the table, was not confirmed from the DNA. TRBV21-1 is labeled a pseudogene. CDR3 length: 15 amino acids. CDR3 nucleotides: TGTGCCCCCAAAGGCCTGACAGGGACTAGGTACGAGCAGTACTTC. It codes for CAPKGLTGTRYEQYF.

This sequence joins TRBV28 and TRBJ1-2; possible D gene TRBD1, 6 bases. Deletions cut 7 bases from V and 4 bases from J, with 10 bases between. Germline CDR1 reads MDHEN; CDR2 reads SYDVKM. CDR3 size: 12 residues. The CDR3: CASTQQGYGYTF. CDR3 sequence (DNA): TGTGCCAGCACCCAACAGGGCTATGGCTACACCTTC.

This chain uses TRBV2 with TRBJ2-7, with D hard to call. From germline, CDR1 is SNHLY and CDR2 FYNNEI. Trimming shortened V by 3 bases and J by 2 bases, and 11 bases separated the two germline ends. This CDR3 has 14 amino acids. The CDR3 nucleotides are TGTGCCAGCAGTGACCCTCGGAGCCCCTACGAGCAGTACTTC. Its translation: CASSDPRSPYEQYF.

This sequence joins TRBV5-4 and TRBJ2-7; D remains ambiguous. V was trimmed by 4 bases and J by 1 base, leaving 12 bases between them. The CDR3 is 14 amino acids. Germline V gene data show CDR1 as SGHNT and CDR2 as YYREEE (reference sequence). CDR3 in amino acids: CASSPWVASYEQYF. CDR3 nucleotide sequence: TGTGCCAGCAGCCCGTGGGTAGCTTCCTACGAGCAGTACTTC.

V gene TRBV28 combines with J gene TRBJ1-1; the D is unclear. CDR1 and CDR2 (germline): MDHEN, SYDVKM. V was trimmed by 4 bases and J by 10 bases, leaving 10 bases between them. This CDR3 has 11 amino acids. The CDR3 protein is CASSSQERAFF. The CDR3 nucleotides are TGTGCCAGCAGTTCCCAGGAAAGAGCTTTCTTT.

The rearrangement links TRBV2 to TRBJ2-5; 9 bases line up with TRBD1. Trimming at V came to 7 bases and at J to 2 bases, leaving 14 bases not matched to a gene. Germline CDR1 and CDR2: SNHLY and FYNNEI. The CDR3 consists of 17 residues. The CDR3 coding sequence is TGTGCCAGCAATACTTATCAGGGACAGGGAAGGCAAGAGACCCAGTACTTC. Residues: CASNTYQGQGRQETQYF.

The chain employs TRBV28 and TRBJ1-6, with D perhaps TRBD1 (5 bases). V gave up 5 bases and J gave up 9 bases, with 8 bases separating them. From germline, CDR1 is MDHEN and CDR2 SYDVKM. This CDR3 contains 12 residues. The CDR3 protein is CASSRQPSPLHF. CDR3 DNA: TGTGCCAGCAGTCGACAGCCTTCACCCCTCCACTTT.

This sequence joins TRBV28 and TRBJ1-5, with D unresolved. CDR1 is MDHEN and CDR2 is SYDVKM in the germline V gene. V lost 8 bases to trimming and J lost 0 bases, with 8 bases between them. This CDR3 region has 13 residues. The CDR3 DNA is TGTGCCAGCGTCGAACTTAGCAATCAGCCCCAGCATTTT. Amino acid sequence: CASVELSNQPQHF. The full variable domain, in which reference TRBV28 and TRBJ1-5 provide the parts outside the CDR3, is DVKVTQSSRYLVKRTGEKVFLECVQDMDHENMFWYRQDPGLGLRLIYFSYDVKMKEKGDIPEGYSVSREKKERFSLILESASTNQTSMYLCASVELSNQPQHFGDGTRLSIL.

The CDR3 here is CASSPRTGRETQYF. The CDR3 coding sequence is TGTGCCAGCAGCCCCCGGACAGGGAGAGAGACCCAGTACTTC. V usage is TRBV7-2 and J usage is TRBJ2-5; TRBD1 aligns across 8 bases. Trimming at V came to 5 bases and at J to 4 bases, leaving 6 bases not matched to a gene. The CDR3 is 14 amino acids. Germline V gene sequence: CDR1 SGHTA, CDR2 FQGNSA.

V and J are TRBV18 and TRBJ1-1; 9 bases are shared with TRBD1. Unmatched junction bases numbered 7, after V lost 4 bases and J lost 4 bases. This CDR3 contains 15 residues. CDR1 and CDR2 from the germline V gene are KGHSH and LQKENI. CDR3 protein: CASSQKRTGATEAFF. In DNA form, the CDR3 reads TGTGCCAGCTCACAGAAGCGGACAGGGGCCACTGAAGCTTTCTTT.

V usage is TRBV6-1 and J usage is TRBJ1-3; possible D gene TRBD1, 6 bases. CDR3 size: 15 residues. The V end lost 2 bases, the J end lost 2 bases, and 10 bases lay between the germline ends. Germline CDR1 and CDR2: MNHNS and SASEGT. The CDR3 region has the DNA TGTGCCAGCAGTGAATGGTCAGGGGCTGGAAACACCATATATTTT. This sequence encodes CASSEWSGAGNTIYF.

CDR3 nucleotides: TGCGCCAGCAGCGGATTCCAGGGGGCGGATGAGCAGTTCTTC. Translated: CASSGFQGADEQFF. J is TRBJ2-1 and V is TRBV5-1; the match to TRBD1 covers 8 bases. Germline assignment: CDR1 SGHRS and CDR2 YFSETQ. The CDR3 has 14 amino acids. V trimming: 4 bases; J trimming: 8 bases; junction bases outside the gene matches: 8.

The chain is built from TRBV7-2 and TRBJ1-1, with a tentative D call TRBD1 (5 bases). V lost 3 bases and J 1 base, leaving 18 bases between the germline ends. The CDR3 contains 17 residues. Germline V gene lookup returns CDR1 SGHTA and CDR2 FQGNSA. The CDR3 nucleotides read TGTGCCAGCAGCTTCTTGGCTGCGGGGCCACCGAACACTGAAGCTTTCTTT. Amino acid sequence: CASSFLAAGPPNTEAFF.

The sample holds one count of this clone. This sequence joins TRBV30 and TRBJ1-2, with D perhaps TRBD1 (6 bases). Looked up from germline, CDR1 is GTSNPN and CDR2 is SVGIG (reference sequence). The CDR3 contains 14 residues. V was clipped by 5 bases and J by 4 bases, with 17 bases between them. CDR3 residues: CAWDRTGQSYGYTF. CDR3 DNA: TGTGCCTGGGATAGAACAGGACAGAGCTATGGCTACACCTTC.

This clone has a single count. This chain joins TRBV28 and TRBJ1-1; tentative D call: TRBD1 (5 bases). The CDR3 sequence is 14 residues long. In germline, CDR1 is MDHEN, CDR2 SYDVKM. With 7 bases removed from V and 4 bases from J, the gap between germline ends came to 16 bases. The CDR3 sequence: CASTPHGGATEAFF. The DNA of the CDR3 is TGTGCCAGCACGCCACATGGAGGGGCCACTGAAGCTTTCTTT.

The chain uses TRBV2 and TRBJ1-6, with 11 bases lining up with TRBD1. The V gene's germline CDR1 is SNHLY and CDR2 FYNNEI. V gave up 6 bases and J gave up 10 bases; unmatched junction bases: 8. The CDR3 covers 15 residues. CDR3 DNA: TGTGCCAGCAGCGCCGGACAGGGGGCAGGGTCACCCCTCCACTTT. Translating it yields CASSAGQGAGSPLHF.

The chain joins TRBV5-1 to TRBJ2-7, with 11 bases matching TRBD2. The V gene's germline CDR1 is SGHRS and CDR2 YFSETQ. The V and J ends lost 4 bases and 0 bases, in that order; junction bases with no gene match: 9. The CDR3 spans 17 residues. The CDR3 DNA reads TGCGCCAGCAGCGGAGCACTAGCGGGAGCCAGCTCCTACGAGCAGTACTTC. Amino acid sequence: CASSGALAGASSYEQYF.

The V gene is TRBV28, the J gene TRBJ2-7, with 7 bases matching TRBD1. The V gene end was trimmed by 8 bases and the J gene end by 0 bases; junction bases not matched to a gene: 13. The germline V gene has CDR1 MDHEN and CDR2 SYDVKM. The CDR3 has 16 residues. The CDR3 spells CASLDPGRDSSYEQYF. Here the CDR3 DNA reads TGTGCCAGCCTTGATCCCGGACGGGACAGCTCCTACGAGCAGTACTTC.